Listed here are 21 T cell receptor beta chains from one sample, sequenced in a study of T-cell memory formation after mild COVID-19. TCRdb re-called the 5' RACE reads through MiXCR, storing one row per CDR3 protein. The table shows around 120,000 distinct CDR3 sequences, with about 15% occurring only once. Sequenced material: PBMCs or a T cell subset sorted from them (not recorded which). These TCRs come from an adult woman who had mild COVID-19 (a few samples of this study predate the infection). Cell type and time point are not known.

The rearrangement links TRBV11-3 to TRBJ1-4; no firm D call. In germline, CDR1 is SGHNT, CDR2 YENEEA. V dropped 3 bases and J dropped 3 bases, with 11 bases sitting between them. The CDR3 runs 15 residues. The CDR3 protein is CASSLRGVANEKLFF. The CDR3, as DNA: TGTGCCAGCAGCTTGCGTGGGGTCGCTAATGAAAAACTGTTTTTT. The variable domain in full, with the rest retrieved from reference TRBV11-3 and TRBJ1-4, is EAGVVQSPRYKIIEKKQPVAFWCNPISGHNTLYWYLQNLGQGPELLIRYENEEAVDDSQLPKDRFSAERLKGVDSTLKIQPAELGDSAVYLCASSLRGVANEKLFFGSGTQLSVL.

In its sample, this clonotype was seen a few times. V is TRBV5-1 and J is TRBJ2-7; TRBD1 aligns across 9 bases. CDR3 length equals 13 residues. The ends lost 4 bases at V and 7 bases at J; junction bases unmatched: 6. Germline V gives CDR1 SGHRS, CDR2 YFSETQ. The CDR3 loop reads CASSQGQGLEQYF. The DNA for the CDR3 is TGCGCCAGCAGCCAGGGACAGGGTCTGGAGCAGTACTTC.

This sequence joins TRBV5-1 and TRBJ1-1; weak D call: TRBD1 (6 bases). The length of the CDR3 is 16 residues. V was pared by 0 bases and J by 0 bases, with 12 bases between. CDR1 is SGHRS and CDR2 is YFSETQ in the germline V gene. The CDR3 loop reads CASSLEAGEMNTEAFF. CDR3 in DNA: TGCGCCAGCAGCTTGGAAGCAGGGGAGATGAACACTGAAGCTTTCTTT.

This clonotype came up many times. The chain recombines TRBV5-5 with TRBJ2-1, with D maybe TRBD1 (5 bases). The CDR3 sequence is 14 residues long. Germline CDR1 SGHKS, CDR2 YYEKEE (reference sequence). Trimming stripped 0 bases from V and 4 bases from J, with 8 bases between. The CDR3 sequence: CASSLGAGYNEQFF. The DNA of the CDR3 is TGTGCCAGCAGCTTGGGGGCAGGGTACAATGAGCAGTTCTTC.

This clonotype was detected only a few times. This rearrangement joins TRBV20-1 to TRBJ2-4; D is unclear. V lost 8 bases and J lost 5, with 13 bases in between. The CDR3 runs 12 residues. CDR1 is DFQATT, CDR2 SNEGSKA, per germline (reference sequence). The CDR3 region has the DNA TGCAGTCTGAGAAGGATCGAAAACATTCAGTACTTC. It codes for CSLRRIENIQYF.

This clonotype was detected only a few times. The gene calls are TRBV5-1 and TRBJ1-1; 8 positions agree with TRBD1. The length of the CDR3 is 18 residues. V lost 1 base and J lost 6; bases outside the gene matches: 17. The germline gives CDR1 SGHRS, CDR2 YFSETQ. CDR3 sequence (DNA): TGCGCCAGCAGCTTGAGAGCCTGGACAGGGTCGGAAATATCTGAAGCTTTCTTT. Its translation is CASSLRAWTGSEISEAFF.

In its sample, this clonotype was seen a few times. V and J are TRBV10-3 and TRBJ2-1; D gene uncertain. The length of the CDR3 is 15 residues. Germline V CDR1 and CDR2: ENHRY, SYGVKD. Trimming shortened V by 7 bases and J by 9 bases, and 22 bases separated the two germline ends. CDR3: CAIKEPVGSDGEQFF. For the CDR3, the DNA is TGTGCCATCAAGGAGCCAGTAGGGTCTGACGGTGAGCAGTTCTTC.

The rearrangement joins TRBV4-1 to TRBJ1-4, with 7 bases aligning to TRBD1. The germline gives CDR1 MGHRA, CDR2 YSYEKL. V lost 1 base to trimming and J lost 4 bases; unmatched junction nucleotides: 3. The CDR3 is 15 amino acids. The DNA for the CDR3 is TGCGCCAGCAGCCAAGTCGGGACAGTTAATGAAAAACTGTTTTTT. This encodes CASSQVGTVNEKLFF.

This chain connects TRBV4-2 to TRBJ2-5, with TRBD1 identical over 7 bases. This CDR3 spans 17 amino acids. V gave up 3 bases and J gave up 0 bases; unmatched junction bases: 10. Germline CDR1 is LGHNA and CDR2 is YNFKEQ. The CDR3 sequence: CASSQQHRGWDQETQYF. The CDR3 DNA follows: TGTGCCAGCAGCCAGCAACACAGGGGCTGGGACCAAGAGACCCAGTACTTC.

This clonotype has a handful of counts. The chain carries TRBV7-6 and TRBJ1-6, with D perhaps TRBD1 (5 bases). With 1 base removed from V and 6 bases from J, the gap between germline ends came to 7 bases. This CDR3 contains 14 residues. Germline V gene sequence: CDR1 SGHVS, CDR2 FNYEAQ. CDR3 protein: CASSLGQTNSPLHF. CDR3 sequence (DNA): TGTGCCAGCAGCTTAGGACAGACTAATTCACCCCTCCACTTT.

The chain combines TRBV7-9 with TRBJ1-2, with TRBD1 identical over 8 bases. Germline V lookup: CDR1 SEHNR, CDR2 FQNEAQ (reference sequence). The V segment lost 1 base and the J segment 3 bases; nucleotides outside the gene matches: 7. The CDR3 has 16 amino acids. The CDR3 DNA reads as TGTGCCAGCAGCTTAGGGGCTCAGGGGGCGGACTATGGCTACACCTTC. This gives the protein CASSLGAQGADYGYTF.

The chain links TRBV7-9 to TRBJ2-7, with 8 nucleotides matching TRBD1. Per germline, CDR1 SEHNR and CDR2 FQNEAQ (reference sequence). This CDR3 contains 16 residues. Trimming removed 5 bases from V and 2 bases from J; junction bases left unmatched: 11. This CDR3 reads CASSVDRGPSPYEQYF. The DNA for the CDR3 is TGTGCCAGCAGCGTAGACAGGGGTCCAAGCCCCTACGAGCAGTACTTC.

The chain links TRBV9 to TRBJ1-1; D remains unclear. Germline V gives CDR1 SGDLS, CDR2 YYNGEE. The V end was cut by 0 bases, the J end by 4 bases, with 10 bases between. CDR3 length equals 14 residues. CDR3 residues: CASSVDGDSTEAFF. The CDR3 coding sequence is TGTGCCAGCAGCGTAGACGGGGATAGCACTGAAGCTTTCTTT.

This clonotype appeared a few times. The V gene is TRBV19, the J gene TRBJ1-1, with D possibly being TRBD1 (5 bases). The V gene's germline CDR1 is LNHDA and CDR2 SQIVND (reference sequence). Trimming took off 3 bases at V and 5 bases at J, with 10 bases between the two ends. The CDR3 loop spans 13 amino acids. The CDR3 nucleotides are TGTGCCAGTAGTATGTGGGGGGGGACTGAAGCTTTCTTT. The encoded protein is CASSMWGGTEAFF.

The rearrangement links TRBV5-6 to TRBJ2-1, with D maybe TRBD1 (6 bases). Deletions cut 0 bases from V and 6 bases from J, with 13 bases between. The V gene's germline CDR1 is SGHDT and CDR2 YYEEEE. The CDR3 has 15 amino acids. In DNA form, the CDR3 reads TGTGCCAGCAGCTTGGTACAGGGATTAGGCAATGAGCAGTTCTTC. Amino acids: CASSLVQGLGNEQFF. Filled out from reference TRBV5-6 and TRBJ2-1, the complete variable domain reads DAGVTQSPTHLIKTRGQQVTLRCSPKSGHDTVSWYQQALGQGPQFIFQYYEEEERQRGNFPDRFSGHQFPNYSSELNVNALLLGDSALYLCASSLVQGLGNEQFFGPGTRLTVL.

This chain links TRBV24-1 with TRBJ1-2; D may be TRBD1 (6 bases). V shed 1 base and J shed 8 bases, with 13 bases lying between them. CDR3 size: 14 residues. Germline-derived CDR1 and CDR2 are KGHDR and SFDVKD. CDR3 DNA: TGTGCCACCAGTGATTTTTACAGGGCGGCCGGCTACACCTTC. Encoded protein: CATSDFYRAAGYTF.

This clonotype was seen a handful of times. The rearrangement joins TRBV4-1 to TRBJ2-3, with TRBD2 matching over 7 bases. The germline gives CDR1 MGHRA, CDR2 YSYEKL. V lost 1 base, J lost 2 bases, and 9 bases stayed unmatched. The CDR3 has 17 residues. The CDR3 reads CASSQGYSGENTDTQYF. The CDR3 bases are TGCGCCAGCAGCCAAGGATACAGCGGGGAGAACACAGATACGCAGTATTTT.

V gene TRBV29-1 combines with J gene TRBJ1-1; D possibly corresponds to TRBD1 (6 bases). Per germline, CDR1 SQVTM and CDR2 ANQGSEA. The CDR3 is 12 residues long. V lost 6 bases to trimming and J lost 6 bases, with 14 bases between them. The CDR3 DNA follows: TGCAGCGTGAGGGGGGACCCCCCTGAAGCTTTCTTT. Encoded protein: CSVRGDPPEAFF. The full variable domain, rest sourced from reference TRBV29-1 and TRBJ1-1, is SAVISQKPSRDICQRGTSLTIQCQVDSQVTMMFWYRQQPGQSLTLIATANQGSEATYESGFVIDKFPISRPNLTFSTLTVSNMSPEDSSIYLCSVRGDPPEAFFGQGTRLTVV.

The rearrangement links TRBV7-2 to TRBJ2-5; D is undetermined. This CDR3 spans 12 amino acids. Trimming pared 3 bases from V and 5 bases from J, leaving 7 bases between. Germline V gives CDR1 SGHTA, CDR2 FQGNSA. CDR3: CASSLSRETQYF. The CDR3 region has the DNA TGTGCCAGCAGCTTGTCTCGGGAGACCCAGTACTTC.

The rearrangement uses TRBV29-1 and TRBJ2-3; 10 nucleotides agree with TRBD2. The CDR3 has 17 residues. The trim removed 1 base at V and 7 bases at J, leaving 14 bases unmatched. Germline loops: CDR1 SQVTM, CDR2 ANQGSEA. The CDR3: CSVEVGSSGSPVNTQYF. CDR3 nucleotide sequence: TGCAGCGTTGAAGTTGGGTCTAGCGGGAGCCCGGTGAATACGCAGTATTTT.

V is TRBV7-9 and J is TRBJ2-7; D perhaps matches TRBD1 (5 bases). V lost 6 bases to trimming and J lost 3 bases, with 9 bases between them. Germline V gene lookup returns CDR1 SEHNR and CDR2 FQNEAQ (reference sequence). This CDR3 comprises 12 residues. This CDR3 reads CASRGQGYEQYF. CDR3 DNA sequence: TGTGCCAGCAGGGGGCAGGGCTACGAGCAGTACTTC.